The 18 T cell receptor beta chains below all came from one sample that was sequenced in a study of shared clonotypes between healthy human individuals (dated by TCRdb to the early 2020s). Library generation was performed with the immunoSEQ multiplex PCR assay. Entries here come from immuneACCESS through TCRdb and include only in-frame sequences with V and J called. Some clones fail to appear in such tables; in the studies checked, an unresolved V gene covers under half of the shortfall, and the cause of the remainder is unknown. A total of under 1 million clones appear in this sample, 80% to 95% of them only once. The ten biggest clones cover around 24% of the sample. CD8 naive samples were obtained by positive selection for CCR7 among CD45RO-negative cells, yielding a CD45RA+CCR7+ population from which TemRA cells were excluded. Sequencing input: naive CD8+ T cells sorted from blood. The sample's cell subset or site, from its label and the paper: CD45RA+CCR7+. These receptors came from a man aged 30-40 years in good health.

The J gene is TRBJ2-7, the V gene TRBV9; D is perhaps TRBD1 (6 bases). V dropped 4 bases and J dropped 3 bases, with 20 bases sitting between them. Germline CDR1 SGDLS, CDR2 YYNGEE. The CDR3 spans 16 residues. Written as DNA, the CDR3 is TGTGCCAGCAGCTCTATTACAGGGCCCTCAATCTACGAGCAGTACTTC. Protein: CASSSITGPSIYEQYF.

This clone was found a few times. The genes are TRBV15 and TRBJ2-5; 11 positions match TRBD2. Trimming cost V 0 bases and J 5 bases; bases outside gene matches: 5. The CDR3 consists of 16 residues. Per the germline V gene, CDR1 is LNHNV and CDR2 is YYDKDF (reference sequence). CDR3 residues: CATSRDKLAGVETQYF. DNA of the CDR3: TGTGCCACCAGCAGAGATAAACTAGCGGGAGTTGAGACCCAGTACTTC.

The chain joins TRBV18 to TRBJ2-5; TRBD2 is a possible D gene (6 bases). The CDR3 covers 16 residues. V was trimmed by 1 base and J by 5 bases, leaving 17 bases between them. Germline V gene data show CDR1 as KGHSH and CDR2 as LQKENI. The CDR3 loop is CASSPLVAELGETQYF. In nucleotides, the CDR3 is TGTGCCAGCTCACCACTTGTAGCGGAGCTGGGGGAGACCCAGTACTTC.

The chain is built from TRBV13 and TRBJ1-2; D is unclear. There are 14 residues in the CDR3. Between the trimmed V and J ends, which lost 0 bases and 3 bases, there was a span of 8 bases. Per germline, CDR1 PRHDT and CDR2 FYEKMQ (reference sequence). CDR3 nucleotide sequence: TGTGCCAGCAGCTTAGGTGGGTCGGACTATGGCTACACCTTC. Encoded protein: CASSLGGSDYGYTF.

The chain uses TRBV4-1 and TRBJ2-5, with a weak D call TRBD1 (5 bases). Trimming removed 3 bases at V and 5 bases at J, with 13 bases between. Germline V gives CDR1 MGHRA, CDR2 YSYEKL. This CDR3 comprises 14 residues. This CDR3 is CASSQNQGSETQYF. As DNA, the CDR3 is TGCGCCAGCAGCCAGAACCAGGGTAGTGAGACCCAGTACTTC.

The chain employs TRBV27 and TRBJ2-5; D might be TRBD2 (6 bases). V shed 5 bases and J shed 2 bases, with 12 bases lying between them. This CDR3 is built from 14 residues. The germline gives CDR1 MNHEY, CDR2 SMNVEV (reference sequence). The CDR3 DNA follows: TGTGCCAGCAGTACCCTGGGGGGTCAAGAGACCCAGTACTTC. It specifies CASSTLGGQETQYF.

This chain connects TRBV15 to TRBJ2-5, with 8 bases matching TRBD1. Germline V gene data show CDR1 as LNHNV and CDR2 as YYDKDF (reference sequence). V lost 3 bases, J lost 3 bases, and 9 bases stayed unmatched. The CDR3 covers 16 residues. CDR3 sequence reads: CATSSAEDRAKETQYF. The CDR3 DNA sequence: TGTGCCACCAGCAGTGCGGAGGACAGGGCCAAAGAGACCCAGTACTTC.

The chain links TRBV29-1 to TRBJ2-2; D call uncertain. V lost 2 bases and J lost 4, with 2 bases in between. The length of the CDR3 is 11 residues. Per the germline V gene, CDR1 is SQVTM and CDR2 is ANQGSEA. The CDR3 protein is CSVETTGELFF. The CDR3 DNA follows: TGCAGCGTTGAAACCACCGGGGAGCTGTTTTTT.

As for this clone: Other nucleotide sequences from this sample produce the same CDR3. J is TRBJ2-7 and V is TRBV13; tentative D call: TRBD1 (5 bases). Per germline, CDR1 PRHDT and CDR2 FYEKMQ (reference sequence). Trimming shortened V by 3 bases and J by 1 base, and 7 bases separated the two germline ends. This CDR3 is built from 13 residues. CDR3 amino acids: CASSFSGSYEQYF. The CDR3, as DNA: TGTGCCAGCAGCTTCTCAGGGTCCTACGAGCAGTACTTC.

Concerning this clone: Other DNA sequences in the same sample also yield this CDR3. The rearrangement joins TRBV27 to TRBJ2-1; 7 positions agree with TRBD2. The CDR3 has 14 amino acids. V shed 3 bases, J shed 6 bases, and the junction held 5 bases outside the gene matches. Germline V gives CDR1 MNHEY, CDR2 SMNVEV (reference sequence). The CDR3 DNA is TGTGCCAGCAGTTTCGGAGCTAGCGGCAATGAGCAGTTCTTC. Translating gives CASSFGASGNEQFF.

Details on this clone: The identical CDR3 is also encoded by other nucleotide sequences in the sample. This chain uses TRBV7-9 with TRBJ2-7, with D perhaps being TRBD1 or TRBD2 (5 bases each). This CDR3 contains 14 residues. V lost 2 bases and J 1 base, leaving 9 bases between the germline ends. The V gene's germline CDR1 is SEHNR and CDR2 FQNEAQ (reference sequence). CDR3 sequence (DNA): TGTGCCAGCAGCTTATTGGGGGAATCCTACGAGCAGTACTTC. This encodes CASSLLGESYEQYF. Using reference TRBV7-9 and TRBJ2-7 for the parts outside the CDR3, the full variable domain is DTGVSQNPRHKITKRGQNVTFRCDPISEHNRLYWYRQTLGQGPEFLTYFQNEAQLEKSRLLSDRFSAERPKGSFSTLEIQRTEQGDSAMYLCASSLLGESYEQYFGPGTRLTVT.

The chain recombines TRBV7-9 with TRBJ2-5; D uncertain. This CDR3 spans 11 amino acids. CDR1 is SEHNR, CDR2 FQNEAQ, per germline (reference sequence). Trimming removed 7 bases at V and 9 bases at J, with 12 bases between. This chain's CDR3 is CASTELEAQYF. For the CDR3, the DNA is TGTGCCAGCACGGAGCTGGAAGCCCAGTACTTC.

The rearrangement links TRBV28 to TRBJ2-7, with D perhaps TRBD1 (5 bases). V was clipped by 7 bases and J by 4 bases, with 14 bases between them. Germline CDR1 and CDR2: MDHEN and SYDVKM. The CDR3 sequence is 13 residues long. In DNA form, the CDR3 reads TGTGCCAGCAAACAGGCTGGCTGGTACGAGCAGTACTTC. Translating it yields CASKQAGWYEQYF.

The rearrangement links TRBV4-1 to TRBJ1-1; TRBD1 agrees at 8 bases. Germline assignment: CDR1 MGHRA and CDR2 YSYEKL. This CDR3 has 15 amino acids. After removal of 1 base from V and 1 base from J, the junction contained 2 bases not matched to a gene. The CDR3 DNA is TGCGCCAGCAGCCAAGTAGGACAGGGGAACACTGAAGCTTTCTTT. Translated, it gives CASSQVGQGNTEAFF.

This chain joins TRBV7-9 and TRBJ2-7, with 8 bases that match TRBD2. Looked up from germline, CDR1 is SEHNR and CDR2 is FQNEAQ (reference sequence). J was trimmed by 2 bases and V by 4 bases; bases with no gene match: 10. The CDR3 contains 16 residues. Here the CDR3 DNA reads TGTGCCAGCAGCTATGAAGCGGGCGGGGGGACCTACGAGCAGTACTTC. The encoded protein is CASSYEAGGGTYEQYF.

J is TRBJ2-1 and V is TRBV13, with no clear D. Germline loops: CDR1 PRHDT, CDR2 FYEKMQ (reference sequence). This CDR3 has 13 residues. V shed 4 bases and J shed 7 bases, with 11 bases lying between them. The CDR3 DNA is TGTGCCAGCAGCTCCCATATCCTTAATGAGCAGTTCTTC. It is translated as CASSSHILNEQFF.

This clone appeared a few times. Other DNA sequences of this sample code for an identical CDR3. CDR3 sequence (DNA): TGTGCCAGCAGTTCGACAAACTCCTACGAGCAGTACTTC. Translation: CASSSTNSYEQYF. This chain connects TRBV27 to TRBJ2-7; D gene unclear. The CDR3 runs 13 residues. V gave up 4 bases and J gave up 0 bases, with 7 bases separating them. Germline lookup yields CDR1 MNHEY and CDR2 SMNVEV (reference sequence).

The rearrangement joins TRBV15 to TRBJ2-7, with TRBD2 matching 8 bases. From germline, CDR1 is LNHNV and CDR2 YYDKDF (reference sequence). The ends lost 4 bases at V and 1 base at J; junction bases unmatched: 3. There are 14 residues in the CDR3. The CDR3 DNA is TGTGCCACCAGCATTACTAGCGGATCCTACGAGCAGTACTTC. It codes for CATSITSGSYEQYF.